Each of the 11 T cell receptor beta chains below was sequenced from the same sample in a study of T cell repertoires in cytomegalovirus infection. Antigen specificity for these receptors is unknown. TCRdb redid the calling of the reads with MiXCR, one entry per CDR3 protein. Of about 830,000 distinct CDR3 sequences in the sample, approximately 30% were seen once. The input for sequencing was cultured CD8+ T cells from PBMCs, taken from culture after CMV antigen stimulation. These receptors were collected from a human donor in good health (CMV status not recorded). Some clones in this sample may be carry-over from other donors' samples.

The J gene is TRBJ1-2, the V gene TRBV20-1, with 7 bases matching TRBD1. Germline V CDR1 and CDR2: DFQATT, SNEGSKA (reference sequence). V was pared by 0 bases and J by 3 bases, with 4 bases of the junction left unmatched. This CDR3 region has 14 residues. This CDR3 reads CSARDRGHYYGYTF. CDR3 DNA sequence: TGCAGTGCTAGAGATAGGGGGCATTACTATGGCTACACCTTC.

The rearrangement links TRBV19 to TRBJ2-2, with 8 bases matching TRBD1. Germline values: CDR1 LNHDA, CDR2 SQIVND (reference sequence). The CDR3 is 18 residues long. Trimming cost V 7 bases and J 5 bases; bases outside gene matches: 18. The CDR3 reads CASTERTGKIVETGELFF. CDR3 bases: TGTGCCAGTACGGAAAGGACAGGGAAAATCGTAGAAACCGGGGAGCTGTTTTTT.

The J gene is TRBJ2-3, the V gene TRBV7-8, with no clear D. CDR1 is SGHVS and CDR2 is FQNEAQ in the germline V gene. The CDR3 contains 16 residues. Deletions cut 1 base from V and 0 bases from J, with 11 bases between. The CDR3 bases are TGTGCCAGCAGCTTAGTTTTTGGCGCTAGCACAGATACGCAGTATTTT. Translation: CASSLVFGASTDTQYF.

This chain links TRBV28 with TRBJ2-3; D is possibly TRBD2 (5 bases). Germline V gives CDR1 MDHEN, CDR2 SYDVKM. V was clipped by 2 bases and J by 4 bases, with 10 bases between them. CDR3 length: 14 amino acids. This chain's CDR3 is CASSLLREPDTQYF. CDR3 bases: TGTGCCAGCAGTTTACTTAGGGAGCCAGATACGCAGTATTTT.

V gene TRBV10-3 combines with J gene TRBJ2-5, with 7 bases that match TRBD1. The V segment lost 8 bases and the J segment 1 base; nucleotides outside the gene matches: 10. CDR3 length: 15 amino acids. Germline V lookup: CDR1 ENHRY, CDR2 SYGVKD. The CDR3 region is CAIAPGQTFQETQYF. The CDR3 region has the DNA TGTGCCATCGCACCGGGACAGACATTCCAAGAGACCCAGTACTTC.

The sample holds a few counts of this clonotype. Here the CDR3 DNA reads TGCGCCAGCAGACAACTTACGGGGGCACTGCATAACGAAGCTTTCTTT. This gives the protein CASRQLTGALHNEAFF. The rearrangement links TRBV4-3 to TRBJ1-1; tentatively, D is TRBD1 (6 bases). Germline V lookup: CDR1 LGHNA, CDR2 YSLEER. CDR3 length equals 16 residues. The V and J ends lost 6 bases and 8 bases respectively, with 25 bases between them.

This chain uses TRBV2 with TRBJ1-5; TRBD1 is a possible D gene (5 bases). Germline-derived CDR1 and CDR2 are SNHLY and FYNNEI. Trimming took 6 bases from V and 2 from J, leaving 14 bases between them. The CDR3 runs to 15 residues. Written as DNA, the CDR3 is TGTGCCAGCAGCTCCGGGGCACTCGGCAATCAGCCCCAGCATTTT. This gives the protein CASSSGALGNQPQHF.

The J gene is TRBJ1-4, the V gene TRBV7-8, with unresolved D. The CDR3 sequence is 14 residues long. Germline V CDR1 and CDR2: SGHVS, FQNEAQ. Deletions cut 2 bases from V and 8 bases from J, with 12 bases between. In DNA, the CDR3 is TGTGCCAGCAGCTTAATTCCGGGGAGAGAAAAACTGTTTTTT. It yields the protein CASSLIPGREKLFF.

V and J are TRBV4-1 and TRBJ2-1, with D possibly matching TRBD2 (6 bases). V lost 0 bases and J lost 2, with 17 bases in between. Germline V lookup: CDR1 MGHRA, CDR2 YSYEKL. The CDR3 consists of 18 residues. The CDR3 sequence is CASSQELNGAGTYNEQFF. The CDR3 DNA follows: TGCGCCAGCAGCCAAGAACTTAATGGGGCGGGAACCTACAATGAGCAGTTCTTC.

This clonotype was detected ten times or more. This chain connects TRBV7-6 to TRBJ1-1; possibly TRBD1 for D (5 bases). The CDR3 runs 15 residues. V was pared by 3 bases and J by 1 base, with 12 bases between. Looked up from germline, CDR1 is SGHVS and CDR2 is FNYEAQ. CDR3 bases: TGTGCCAGCAGCTTGGACACTTACGCGAACACTGAAGCTTTCTTT. Translated: CASSLDTYANTEAFF. The complete variable domain, with remaining parts taken from reference TRBV7-6 and TRBJ1-1, reads GAGVSQSPRYKVTKRGQDVALRCDPISGHVSLYWYRQALGQGPEFLTYFNYEAQQDKSGLPNDRFSAERPEGSISTLTIQRTEQRDSAMYRCASSLDTYANTEAFFGQGTRLTVV.

For this clonotype: A much larger clone lies a single base off, so this may be a read error. The CDR3 bases are TGTGCCAGCAGCTTGGGGCAGGATTATGACTACACCTTC. Translation gives CASSLGQDYDYTF. This chain connects TRBV5-6 to TRBJ1-2, with D uncertain. Per the germline V gene, CDR1 is SGHDT and CDR2 is YYEEEE. The CDR3 totals 13 residues. Drawing the rest from reference TRBV5-6 and TRBJ1-2, the complete variable domain is DAGVTQSPTHLIKTRGQQVTLRCSPKSGHDTVSWYQQALGQGPQFIFQYYEEEERQRGNFPDRFSGHQFPNYSSELNVNALLLGDSALYLCASSLGQDYDYTFGSGTRLTVV.